Here is one T cell receptor (beta chain) with its context. This clone has a single count. Its antigen remains undetermined. Per-nucleotide qualities are absent, and no much larger clonotype sits a single base away. This sample also contains other DNA sequences that code for the same CDR3. These data come from a study of shared clonotypes between healthy human individuals (TCRdb year 2020). Notes on the research overall: The cohort comprised two women and three men aged 18 to 49 years. To increase sequencing depth and limit assay-specific biases, TCR repertoire library preparation and sequencing were carried out by different laboratories using diverse techniques. For each donor, CD4 naive and CD4 memory were each given three plates, CD8 naive was given two plates, and CD8 memory was given one plate. The study deeply sequenced blood TCR repertoires of several healthy adults to estimate repertoire size and the extent of clonotype sharing between individuals. Per donor, leukapheresis produced somewhere between about 0.9 and 9.5 billion PBMCs.

The paper as a whole reports these results and caveats: Estimated clonotype richness was generally larger for naive than for memory subsets. Sampling was restricted to blood, and TCR repertoires in tissue are likely to differ from TCR repertoires in blood. Incomplete sequencing was indicated by rarefaction of sorted-subset datasets, despite the large sequencing depth. Pairwise subsampling indicated that sequencing depth was expected to affect the degree of clonotype sharing among donors. Higher generation probabilities were observed for clonotypes shared by all four sorted-subset donors than for non-shared clonotypes. Across four donors, roughly 5.1% of naive CD4, 3% to 4% of naive CD8, under 2.5% of memory CD4, and approximately 0.42% of memory CD8 clonotypes were shared. The small number of donors limited the genetic and exposure-history diversity represented.

The CDR3 numbers 13 residues from cysteine through phenylalanine. The read is trimmed to its CDR3 DNA, 39 bases read in frame from base 1. V lost 7 bases and J lost 0 bases; the stretch between them is 7 bases long. For CDR1 and CDR2, the germline V gene lists SQVTM and ANQGSEA. Using the deep immunoSEQ assay, TCR CDR3 regions were amplified from genomic DNA by multiplex PCR. Extracted genomic DNA from each cell subset was spread evenly across all wells of several immunoSEQ 96-well plates, with each plate serving as a replicate. For sorted subsets, 200 ng of genomic DNA, equivalent to 25,000 to 35,000 T cell genomes, went into each replicate PCR. The purified libraries were quantified using a Qubit 3.0 fluorometer, sized with a Bioanalyzer 2100, and then quantified again using the KAPA Library Quantification kit. Every immunoSEQ 96-well plate was sequenced on a separate single-read 150-cycle Illumina NextSeq 550 flow cell. Under the source paper's analysis protocol: Because the immunoSEQ output held only junctional sequences and lacked quality scores, the filtering could not match the filtering applied to full-length reads. To assign V/J genes and CDR3, sequences were annotated against IMGT germline references using PyIR, a Python wrapper for IgBLAST v1.9. Reads were filtered out if the reads had weak V/J assignments (E-value above 1e-6), no CDR3, stop codons, out-of-frame junctions, or ambiguous translated residues. V3J clonotypes were defined as sequences sharing the same inferred V gene, J gene, and CDR3 amino acid sequence. Percentage overlap between repertoires was calculated by dividing the number of shared unique clonotypes by the size of the smaller repertoire. Repertoire richness was assessed with RTK rarefaction, the Chao1 estimator, and Recon v2.1 estimates of unobserved clonotypes. Generation probabilities for all TCRbeta clonotypes obtained by the gDNA method from several donors were computed using OLGA. As stored in TCRdb, this immuneACCESS dataset retains in-frame rearrangements with V and J assigned. A fraction of the clones does not appear; measured against another copy, unresolved V genes explain less than half of the discrepancy, and the remainder lacks a known reason. V and J calls and clone size follow that table, whereas D and trimming were derived from the DNA. The sample yields around 2.1 million clones; approximately 95% were counted once. The leading ten clones occupy more than 0.1% of the sample.

Healthy HIV-negative adults with no recently reported acute infections or vaccinations were included as donors. Only Caucasian adults living in Nashville, Tennessee, USA were represented among the donors. CD4+ T cells were enriched by magnetic negative selection; naive cells were then positively selected on CD45RA, and the negative fraction formed the memory subset. After blood collection by leukapheresis, PBMCs were isolated using Ficoll-Histopaque density gradient centrifugation and then cryopreserved in the vapor phase of liquid nitrogen. Purity and quantity of every magnetically sorted T cell population were checked by analytical flow cytometry. Genomic DNA was isolated from each sorted fraction and quantified by UV absorbance on a Nanodrop 2000c.

The clonotype was recovered from a man aged 18 to 29 in good health. What was sequenced was naive CD4+ T cells sorted from blood. The cell subset or site label here, explained by the study, means: CD45RA+ positively selected. The V and J segments used are TRBV29-1 and TRBJ1-6; the D gene is perhaps TRBD1, from 6 matching bases. The sequenced DNA: TGCAGCGCAGGGGACTCCTATAATTCACCCCTCCACTTT. It encodes CSAGDSYNSPLHF.